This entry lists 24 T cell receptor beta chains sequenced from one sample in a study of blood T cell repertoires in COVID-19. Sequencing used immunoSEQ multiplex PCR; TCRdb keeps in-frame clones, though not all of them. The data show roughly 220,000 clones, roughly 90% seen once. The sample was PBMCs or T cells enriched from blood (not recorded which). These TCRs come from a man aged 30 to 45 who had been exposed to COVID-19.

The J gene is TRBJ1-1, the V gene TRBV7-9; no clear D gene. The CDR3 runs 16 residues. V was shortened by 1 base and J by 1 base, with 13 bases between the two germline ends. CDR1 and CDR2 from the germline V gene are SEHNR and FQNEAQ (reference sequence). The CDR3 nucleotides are TGTGCCAGCAGCTTAGTCCCGGGGATCTGGAACACTGAAGCTTTCTTT. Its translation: CASSLVPGIWNTEAFF.

CDR3 amino acids: CASSLRTDGEKLFF. As DNA, the CDR3 is TGTGCCAGCAGCTTAAGAACAGACGGAGAAAAACTGTTTTTT. This chain links TRBV7-9 with TRBJ1-4; D gene ambiguous. In germline, CDR1 is SEHNR, CDR2 FQNEAQ (reference sequence). The CDR3 extends over 14 amino acids. V was clipped by 2 bases and J by 8 bases, with 12 bases between them.

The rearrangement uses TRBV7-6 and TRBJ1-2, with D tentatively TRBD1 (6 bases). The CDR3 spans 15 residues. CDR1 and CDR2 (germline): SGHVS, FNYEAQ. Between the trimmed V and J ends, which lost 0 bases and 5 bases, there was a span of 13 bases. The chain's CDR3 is CASSLARGGGYGYTF. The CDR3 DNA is TGTGCCAGCAGCTTAGCGCGGGGAGGGGGATATGGCTACACCTTC.

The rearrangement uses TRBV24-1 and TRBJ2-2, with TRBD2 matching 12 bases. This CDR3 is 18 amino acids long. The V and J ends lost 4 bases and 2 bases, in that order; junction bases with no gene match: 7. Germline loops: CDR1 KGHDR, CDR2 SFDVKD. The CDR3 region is CATSEAGLAGINTGELFF. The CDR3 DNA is TGTGCCACCAGTGAGGCCGGACTAGCGGGGATTAACACCGGGGAGCTGTTTTTT.

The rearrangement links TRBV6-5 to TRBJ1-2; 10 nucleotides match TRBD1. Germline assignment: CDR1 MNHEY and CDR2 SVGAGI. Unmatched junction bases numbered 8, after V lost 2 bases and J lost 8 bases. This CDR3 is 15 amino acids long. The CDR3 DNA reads TGTGCCAGCAGTTACCGACAGGGGGCATTAGGCGGCTACACCTTC. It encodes CASSYRQGALGGYTF.

Here the CDR3 reads CASSVIQGASEAFF. DNA for the CDR3: TGTGCCAGCAGCGTTATACAGGGGGCGTCTGAAGCTTTCTTT. The chain couples TRBV7-6 to TRBJ1-1; 9 bases fit TRBD1. The trim removed 5 bases at V and 6 bases at J, leaving 7 bases unmatched. Per germline, CDR1 SGHVS and CDR2 FNYEAQ. The CDR3 sequence is 14 residues long.

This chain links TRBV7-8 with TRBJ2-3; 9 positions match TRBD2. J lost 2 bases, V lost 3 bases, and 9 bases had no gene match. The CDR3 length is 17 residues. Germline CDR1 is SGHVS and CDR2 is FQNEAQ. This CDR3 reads CASSFSSGGPSTDTQYF. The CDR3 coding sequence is TGTGCCAGCAGCTTCTCAAGCGGGGGGCCCTCCACAGATACGCAGTATTTT.

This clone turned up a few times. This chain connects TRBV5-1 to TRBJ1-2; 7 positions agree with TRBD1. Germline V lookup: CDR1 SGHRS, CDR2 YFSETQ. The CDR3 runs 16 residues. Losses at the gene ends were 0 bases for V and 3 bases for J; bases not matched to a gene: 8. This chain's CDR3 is CASSLAARGSDYGYTF. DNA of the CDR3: TGCGCCAGCAGCTTGGCCGCCAGGGGGTCTGACTATGGCTACACCTTC.

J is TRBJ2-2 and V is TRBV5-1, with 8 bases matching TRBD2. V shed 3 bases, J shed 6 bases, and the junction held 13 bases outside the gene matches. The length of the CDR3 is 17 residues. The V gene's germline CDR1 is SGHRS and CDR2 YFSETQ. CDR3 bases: TGCGCCAGCAGCTCCTCGGGCGGGGGGCGGTCCGCCGGGGAGCTGTTTTTT. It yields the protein CASSSSGGGRSAGELFF.

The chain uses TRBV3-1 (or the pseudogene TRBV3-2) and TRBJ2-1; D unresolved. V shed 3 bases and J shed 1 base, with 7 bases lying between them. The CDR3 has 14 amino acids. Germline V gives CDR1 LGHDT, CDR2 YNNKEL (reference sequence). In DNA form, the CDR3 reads TGTGCCAGCAGCCAGCAGCGATCCTACAATGAGCAGTTCTTC. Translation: CASSQQRSYNEQFF.

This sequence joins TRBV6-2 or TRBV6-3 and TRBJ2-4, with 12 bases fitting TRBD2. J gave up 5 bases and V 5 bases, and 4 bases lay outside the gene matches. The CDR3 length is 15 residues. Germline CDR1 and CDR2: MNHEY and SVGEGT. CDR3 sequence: CASSRLAGEQNIQYF. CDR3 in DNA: TGTGCCAGCAGTCGACTAGCGGGGGAGCAAAACATTCAGTACTTC.

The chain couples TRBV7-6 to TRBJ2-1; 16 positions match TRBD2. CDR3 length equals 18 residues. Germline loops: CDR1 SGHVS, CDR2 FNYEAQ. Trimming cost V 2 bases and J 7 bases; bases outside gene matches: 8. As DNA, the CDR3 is TGTGCCAGCAGCTTACCCGCCGGGACTAGCGGGGGGGAAAATGAGCAGTTCTTC. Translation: CASSLPAGTSGGENEQFF.

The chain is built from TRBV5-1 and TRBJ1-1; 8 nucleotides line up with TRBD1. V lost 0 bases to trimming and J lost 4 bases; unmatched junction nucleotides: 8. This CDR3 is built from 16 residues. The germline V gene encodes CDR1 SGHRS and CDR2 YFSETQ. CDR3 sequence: CASSLVAGGFFTEAFF. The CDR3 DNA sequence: TGCGCCAGCAGCTTGGTGGCAGGGGGCTTTTTCACTGAAGCTTTCTTT.

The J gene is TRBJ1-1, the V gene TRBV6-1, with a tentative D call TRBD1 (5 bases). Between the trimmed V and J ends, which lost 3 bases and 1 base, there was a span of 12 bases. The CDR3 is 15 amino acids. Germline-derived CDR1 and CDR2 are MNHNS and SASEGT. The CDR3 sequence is CASSDGGAENTEAFF. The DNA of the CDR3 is TGTGCCAGCAGTGACGGGGGAGCGGAGAACACTGAAGCTTTCTTT.

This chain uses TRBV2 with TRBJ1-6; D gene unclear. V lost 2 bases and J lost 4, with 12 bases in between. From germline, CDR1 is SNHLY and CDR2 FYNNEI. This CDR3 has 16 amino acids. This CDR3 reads CASSEIRENYNSPLHF. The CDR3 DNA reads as TGTGCCAGCAGTGAAATCCGAGAAAATTATAATTCACCCCTCCACTTT.

The CDR3 region is CASSEQEAGGEQYF. CDR3 nucleotide sequence: TGCGCCAGCAGTGAGCAGGAGGCCGGGGGCGAGCAGTACTTC. This chain links TRBV10-2 with TRBJ2-7, with TRBD2 as a possible D gene (6 bases). Germline values: CDR1 WSHSY, CDR2 SAAADI. V was cut by 2 bases and J by 6 bases, with 14 bases left in between. The CDR3 covers 14 residues.

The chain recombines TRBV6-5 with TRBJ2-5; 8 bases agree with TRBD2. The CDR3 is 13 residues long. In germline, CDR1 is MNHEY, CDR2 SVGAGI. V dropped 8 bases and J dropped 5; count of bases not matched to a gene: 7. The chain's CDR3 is CASEMSGGETQYF. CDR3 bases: TGTGCCAGCGAGATGAGCGGGGGTGAGACCCAGTACTTC.

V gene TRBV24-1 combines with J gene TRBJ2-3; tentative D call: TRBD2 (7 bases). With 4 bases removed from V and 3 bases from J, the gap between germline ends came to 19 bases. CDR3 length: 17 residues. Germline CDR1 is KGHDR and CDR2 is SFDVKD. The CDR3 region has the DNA TGTGCCACCAGTGACCCCCGGGGGGCCTTCCAAACAGATACGCAGTATTTT. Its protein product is CATSDPRGAFQTDTQYF.

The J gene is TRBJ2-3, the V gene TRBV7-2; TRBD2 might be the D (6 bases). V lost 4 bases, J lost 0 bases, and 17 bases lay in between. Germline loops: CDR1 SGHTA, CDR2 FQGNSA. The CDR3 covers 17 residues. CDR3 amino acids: CASSSGEESGSTDTQYF. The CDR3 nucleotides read TGTGCCAGCAGCTCCGGGGAGGAGTCGGGAAGCACAGATACGCAGTATTTT. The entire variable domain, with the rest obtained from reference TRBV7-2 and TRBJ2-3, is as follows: GAGVSQSPSNKVTEKGKDVELRCDPISGHTALYWYRQSLGQGLEFLIYFQGNSAPDKSGLPSDRFSAERTGGSVSTLTIQRTQQEDSAVYLCASSSGEESGSTDTQYFGPGTRLTVL.

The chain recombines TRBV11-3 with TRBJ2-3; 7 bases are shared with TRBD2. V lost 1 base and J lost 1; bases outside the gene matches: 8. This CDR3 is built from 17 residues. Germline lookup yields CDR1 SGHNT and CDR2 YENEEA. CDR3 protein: CASSLGLGGEGTDTQYF. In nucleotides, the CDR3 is TGTGCCAGCAGCTTAGGTCTGGGGGGGGAGGGCACAGATACGCAGTATTTT.

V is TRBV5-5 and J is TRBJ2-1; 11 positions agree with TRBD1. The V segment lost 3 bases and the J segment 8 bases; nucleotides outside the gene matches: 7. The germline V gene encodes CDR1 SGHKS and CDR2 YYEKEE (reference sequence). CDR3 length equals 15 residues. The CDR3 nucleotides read TGTGCCAGCAGCTACCGGGACAGGGGGGGCGATGAGCAGTTCTTC. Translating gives CASSYRDRGGDEQFF.

The CDR3 coding sequence is TGTGCCAGCAGCCCTCCGGGACTAGCGGGTGAAGAGACCCAGTACTTC. Translation: CASSPPGLAGEETQYF. The rearrangement uses TRBV27 and TRBJ2-5; 12 bases line up with TRBD2. CDR3 length equals 16 residues. Per the germline V gene, CDR1 is MNHEY and CDR2 is SMNVEV (reference sequence). The ends lost 6 bases at V and 3 bases at J; junction bases unmatched: 8.

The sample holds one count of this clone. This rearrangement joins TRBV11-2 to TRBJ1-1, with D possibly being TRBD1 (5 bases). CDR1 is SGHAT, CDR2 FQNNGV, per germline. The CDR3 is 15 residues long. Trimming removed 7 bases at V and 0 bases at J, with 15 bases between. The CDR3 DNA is TGTGCCAGCACCCCGGGGGGACGGTTGAACACTGAAGCTTTCTTT. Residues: CASTPGGRLNTEAFF.

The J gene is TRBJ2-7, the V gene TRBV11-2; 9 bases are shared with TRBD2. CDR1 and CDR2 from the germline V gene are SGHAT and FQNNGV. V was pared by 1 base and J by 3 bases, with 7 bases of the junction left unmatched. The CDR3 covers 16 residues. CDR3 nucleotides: TGTGCCAGCAGCTTAGGTTTAGCGGGGGTGAACTACGAGCAGTACTTC. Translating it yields CASSLGLAGVNYEQYF.